The next 30 T cell receptor beta chains were all read from a single sample in a study of cytomegalovirus exposure and HLA in healthy donors. The PCR was carried out with 60 Vbeta primers and 13 Jbeta primers. TCRdb's table, derived via immunoSEQ multiplex PCR, lists solely in-frame clones and lacks some. The profile shows some 200,000 clones, approximately 79% of them singletons. Sequenced material: PBMCs. The receptor source for this set is a man younger than 35 in good health and CMV-seronegative.

This rearrangement joins TRBV6-5 to TRBJ1-2, with 9 bases fitting TRBD1. This CDR3 region has 15 residues. With 4 bases clipped from V and 3 bases from J, the junction kept 6 bases outside the gene matches. CDR1 MNHEY and CDR2 SVGAGI come from the germline V gene. The DNA for the CDR3 is TGTGCCAGCAGTTCCGTTTGGACAGGGGACTATGGCTACACCTTC. It specifies CASSSVWTGDYGYTF.

The chain uses TRBV5-1 and TRBJ2-3, with 16 bases lining up with TRBD2. CDR1 and CDR2 (germline): SGHRS, YFSETQ. There are 20 residues in the CDR3. V gave up 5 bases and J gave up 0 bases; unmatched junction bases: 12. The CDR3 region is CASSPGTSGRAVGSTDTQYF. In DNA, the CDR3 is TGCGCCAGCAGTCCAGGGACTAGCGGGAGGGCCGTGGGGAGCACAGATACGCAGTATTTT.

The J gene is TRBJ1-2, the V gene TRBV4-2; D remains unclear. Trimming removed 2 bases at V and 7 bases at J, with 20 bases between. The CDR3 contains 16 residues. Germline V gene lookup returns CDR1 LGHNA and CDR2 YNFKEQ. Here the CDR3 DNA reads TGTGCCAGCAGCCAAACCATGTCGGGAAATCTTGGTGGCTACACCTTC. It is translated as CASSQTMSGNLGGYTF.

The rearrangement joins TRBV5-4 to TRBJ2-1; TRBD2 might be the D (5 bases). Germline CDR1 is SGHNT and CDR2 is YYREEE (reference sequence). The CDR3 totals 15 residues. V was cut by 4 bases and J by 8 bases, with 19 bases left in between. The CDR3 DNA is TGTGCCAGCAGCAAAGATCGCTACCAGGAGGATGAGCAGTTCTTC. Amino acid sequence: CASSKDRYQEDEQFF.

This clone has only a few counts. In DNA, the CDR3 is TGCGCCAGCAGCCAAGTATGGTCAGAACAAGAGACCCAGTACTTC. Translation: CASSQVWSEQETQYF. The rearrangement joins TRBV4-3 to TRBJ2-5; D is undetermined. CDR1 LGHNA and CDR2 YSLEER come from the germline V gene. The CDR3 is made up of 15 amino acids. V dropped 1 base and J dropped 2 bases, with 11 bases sitting between them.

The gene calls are TRBV10-3 and TRBJ2-5; 9 bases map to TRBD2. Per germline, CDR1 ENHRY and CDR2 SYGVKD. This CDR3 is 14 amino acids long. Trimming took 11 bases from V and 11 from J; bases not matched to a gene: 18. The CDR3 reads CAGRQGTSRDEQYF. Here the CDR3 DNA reads TGTGCCGGCCGACAAGGGACTAGCAGAGATGAACAGTACTTC.

The gene calls are TRBV2 and TRBJ2-1; tentatively, D is TRBD1 (5 bases). The CDR3 consists of 10 residues. Germline V CDR1 and CDR2: SNHLY, FYNNEI. V lost 9 bases to trimming and J lost 9 bases, with 9 bases between them. CDR3 coding DNA: TGTGCCAGACAGGATTCTGAGCAGTTCTTC. It yields the protein CARQDSEQFF.

The chain recombines TRBV11-2 with TRBJ2-7, with D unclear. Trimming took off 5 bases at V and 4 bases at J, with 9 bases between the two ends. The CDR3 consists of 12 residues. Germline assignment: CDR1 SGHAT and CDR2 FQNNGV. The CDR3 sequence: CASSRIVYEQYF. The CDR3 coding sequence is TGTGCCAGCAGCCGTATCGTTTACGAGCAGTACTTC.

The CDR3 region is CASSLVARRVITNEKLFF. CDR3 DNA: TGTGCCAGCAGCTTAGTGGCGAGACGGGTAATAACTAATGAAAAACTGTTTTTT. The J gene is TRBJ1-4, the V gene TRBV7-2, with unresolved D. The germline gives CDR1 SGHTA, CDR2 FQGNSA. V shed 1 base and J shed 1 base, with 16 bases lying between them. The CDR3 length is 18 residues.

This clone was seen only once. This CDR3 is also generated by other DNA sequences in the sample. This chain uses TRBV7-3 with TRBJ1-1; D is unclear. The CDR3 is made up of 13 amino acids. CDR1 is SGHTA and CDR2 is FQGTGA in the germline V gene. V gave up 4 bases and J gave up 4 bases, with 10 bases separating them. CDR3 in amino acids: CASSYGRSTEAFF. The CDR3 DNA sequence: TGTGCCAGCAGCTATGGGAGAAGCACTGAAGCTTTCTTT.

The chain recombines TRBV5-6 with TRBJ2-1; 11 bases match TRBD1. The CDR3 is 16 residues long. The germline gives CDR1 SGHDT, CDR2 YYEEEE. After removal of 0 bases from V and 11 bases from J, the junction contained 10 bases not matched to a gene. The CDR3 DNA is TGTGCCAGCAGCTTGGCCGGACAGGGGGCGCCCAGAAAGCAGTTCTTC. It translates to CASSLAGQGAPRKQFF.

The rearrangement uses TRBV28 and TRBJ1-6; D not resolved. There are 15 residues in the CDR3. Germline CDR1 is MDHEN and CDR2 is SYDVKM. Trimming stripped 6 bases from V and 10 bases from J, with 19 bases between. CDR3 sequence: CASSVRVSIVSPLHF. The CDR3 DNA sequence: TGTGCCAGCAGCGTCCGCGTTTCGATCGTGTCACCCCTCCACTTT. Combining the CDR3 with reference TRBV28 and TRBJ1-6 gives the whole variable domain DVKVTQSSRYLVKRTGEKVFLECVQDMDHENMFWYRQDPGLGLRLIYFSYDVKMKEKGDIPEGYSVSREKKERFSLILESASTNQTSMYLCASSVRVSIVSPLHFGNGTRLTVT.

This clone was detected only once. This chain uses TRBV5-1 with TRBJ2-3, with TRBD2 matching 15 bases. Germline V gives CDR1 SGHRS, CDR2 YFSETQ. The CDR3 consists of 17 residues. The V and J ends lost 3 bases and 6 bases, in that order; junction bases with no gene match: 8. The CDR3 coding sequence is TGCGCCAGCAGCTCTCGGACTAGCGGGGGGGCCTGGGATACGCAGTATTTT. This gives the protein CASSSRTSGGAWDTQYF.

The J gene is TRBJ1-2, the V gene TRBV2; no reliable D call. V lost 1 base and J lost 8, with 17 bases in between. Looked up from germline, CDR1 is SNHLY and CDR2 is FYNNEI. The CDR3 is 15 residues long. DNA of the CDR3: TGTGCCAGCAGTGAAGTAGGTGCCGGAGGAGAGGGCTACACCTTC. Encoded protein: CASSEVGAGGEGYTF. Combining the CDR3 with reference TRBV2 and TRBJ1-2 gives the whole variable domain EPEVTQTPSHQVTQMGQEVILRCVPISNHLYFYWYRQILGQKVEFLVSFYNNEISEKSEIFDDQFSVERPDGSNFTLKIRSTKLEDSAMYFCASSEVGAGGEGYTFGSGTRLTVV.

The V and J genes are TRBV27 and TRBJ2-7; 7 nucleotides line up with TRBD1. Germline CDR1 and CDR2: MNHEY and SMNVEV (reference sequence). The CDR3 spans 13 residues. V was pared by 4 bases and J by 6 bases, with 6 bases of the junction left unmatched. CDR3 in DNA: TGTGCCAGCAGTTCACTTTCAGGGGGCGAGCAGTACTTC. This codes for CASSSLSGGEQYF.

V is TRBV9 and J is TRBJ1-1, with 7 bases identical to TRBD1. Germline V gives CDR1 SGDLS, CDR2 YYNGEE. The CDR3 spans 15 residues. The V gene end was trimmed by 0 bases and the J gene end by 1 base; junction bases not matched to a gene: 3. The CDR3 nucleotides are TGTGCCAGCAGCGTAGATGCAGGGGGGAACACTGAAGCTTTCTTT. Its protein product is CASSVDAGGNTEAFF.

The J gene is TRBJ1-4, the V gene TRBV15, with 9 nucleotides matching TRBD1. The ends lost 3 bases at V and 6 bases at J; junction bases unmatched: 11. Germline CDR1 LNHNV, CDR2 YYDKDF (reference sequence). The CDR3 contains 17 residues. CDR3 region: CATSSPYRGQEDEKLFF. CDR3 nucleotide sequence: TGTGCCACCAGCAGCCCATACAGGGGGCAGGAGGATGAAAAACTGTTTTTT.

The V call is TRBV6-6, the J call TRBJ2-1; D call uncertain. Germline CDR1 is MNHNY and CDR2 is SVGAGI (reference sequence). The ends were cut back, 3 bases at V and 7 bases at J, with 19 bases in the middle. This CDR3 is built from 16 residues. Here the CDR3 DNA reads TGTGCCAGCAGTTATCCCCGAGGTGGAGTGCGGAATGAGCAGTTCTTC. Protein: CASSYPRGGVRNEQFF.

The chain is built from TRBV2 and TRBJ2-1; D is unclear. V shed 6 bases and J shed 7 bases, with 13 bases lying between them. The germline V gene encodes CDR1 SNHLY and CDR2 FYNNEI. This CDR3 region has 13 residues. CDR3 in DNA: TGTGCCAGCAGCCAACGGGTCTTGAATGAGCAGTTCTTC. As protein: CASSQRVLNEQFF.

V and J are TRBV27 and TRBJ2-3; TRBD2 is a possible D gene (5 bases). V was shortened by 2 bases and J by 7 bases, with 16 bases between the two germline ends. Germline V CDR1 and CDR2: MNHEY, SMNVEV (reference sequence). There are 15 residues in the CDR3. The CDR3 coding sequence is TGTGCCAGCAGTTTAGTCGGACTGGATTCACATACGCAGTATTTT. It yields the protein CASSLVGLDSHTQYF.

V is TRBV7-8 and J is TRBJ1-2; 7 positions agree with TRBD1. V trimming: 1 base; J trimming: 4 bases; junction bases outside the gene matches: 6. Germline lookup yields CDR1 SGHVS and CDR2 FQNEAQ. The CDR3 has 15 amino acids. CDR3 amino acids: CASSLETGDVYGYTF. The DNA for the CDR3 is TGTGCCAGCAGCTTAGAAACAGGGGACGTCTATGGCTACACCTTC.

The V gene is TRBV4-1, the J gene TRBJ2-1, with D tentatively TRBD2 (5 bases). Germline CDR1 is MGHRA and CDR2 is YSYEKL. The V end was cut by 0 bases, the J end by 9 bases, with 12 bases between. The CDR3 contains 14 residues. CDR3 nucleotide sequence: TGCGCCAGCAGCCAAGATGTCGGCGAGGGTGAGCAGTTCTTC. This sequence encodes CASSQDVGEGEQFF.

The rearrangement uses TRBV28 and TRBJ2-7; 13 bases align to TRBD2. This CDR3 has 18 residues. The J segment lost 2 bases and the V segment lost 5 bases, leaving 12 bases of the junction unmatched. Germline V gives CDR1 MDHEN, CDR2 SYDVKM. Written as DNA, the CDR3 is TGTGCCAGCAGTCCACCCGGACTAGCGGGAGTATCCCCCTACGAGCAGTACTTC. Translation gives CASSPPGLAGVSPYEQYF.

To note about this clone: This specimen includes other DNA sequences encoding the same CDR3. This chain links TRBV13 with TRBJ1-5; 10 bases fit TRBD1. This CDR3 is 16 amino acids long. Trimming removed 5 bases from V and 2 bases from J; junction bases left unmatched: 6. CDR1 and CDR2 (germline): PRHDT, FYEKMQ (reference sequence). The CDR3 sequence is CASSRRQGAGNQPQHF. The CDR3, as DNA: TGTGCCAGCAGCCGACGACAGGGGGCTGGCAATCAGCCCCAGCATTTT.

The genes are TRBV19 and TRBJ1-1, with a possible D match to TRBD1 (5 bases). Trimming stripped 7 bases from V and 8 bases from J, with 14 bases between. Germline-derived CDR1 and CDR2 are LNHDA and SQIVND (reference sequence). The CDR3 spans 12 residues. CDR3 amino acids: CASTQGLLEAFF. CDR3 DNA: TGTGCCAGTACTCAGGGTCTTCTCGAAGCTTTCTTT.

The J gene is TRBJ1-5, the V gene TRBV9; a weak D match, TRBD1 (5 bases). This CDR3 region has 15 residues. Germline CDR1 and CDR2: SGDLS and YYNGEE. The V end lost 0 bases, the J end lost 4 bases, and 11 bases lay between the germline ends. The CDR3 nucleotides are TGTGCCAGCAGCGTAGGAGGGGAGGGAAATCAGCCCCAGCATTTT. Encoded protein: CASSVGGEGNQPQHF.

The chain joins TRBV28 to TRBJ1-1; TRBD1 aligns across 9 bases. The length of the CDR3 is 15 residues. With 5 bases clipped from V and 4 bases from J, the junction kept 8 bases outside the gene matches. Germline V gene lookup returns CDR1 MDHEN and CDR2 SYDVKM. Written as DNA, the CDR3 is TGTGCCAGCAGTCGCCCGACAGGGGGTGGCACTGAAGCTTTCTTT. Protein sequence: CASSRPTGGGTEAFF.

The chain uses TRBV18 and TRBJ1-1, with TRBD1 matching over 7 bases. There are 13 residues in the CDR3. Germline values: CDR1 KGHSH, CDR2 LQKENI. V shed 2 bases and J 8 bases; nucleotides not matched to a gene: 5. Here the CDR3 DNA reads TGTGCCAGCTCACCAAAACAGGGGAAGGAAGCTTTCTTT. It translates to CASSPKQGKEAFF.

The chain uses TRBV9 and TRBJ2-5, with TRBD2 matching over 14 bases. This CDR3 has 19 residues. Germline V gene sequence: CDR1 SGDLS, CDR2 YYNGEE. With V trimmed by 0 bases and J by 5 bases, 12 bases remained unmatched. CDR3 DNA sequence: TGTGCCAGCAGCGTAGCGATGACTAGCGGGAGGGCCGAGAAGGAGACCCAGTACTTC. It is translated as CASSVAMTSGRAEKETQYF.

This chain connects TRBV18 to TRBJ2-5, with 9 nucleotides matching TRBD1. This CDR3 contains 14 residues. Germline trimming cut 8 bases from V and 5 bases from J; bases unmatched to any gene: 9. Germline values: CDR1 KGHSH, CDR2 LQKENI. The CDR3 bases are TGTGCCAGCGCGACGCGGACAGGGGCCGAGACCCAGTACTTC. This gives the protein CASATRTGAETQYF.